Listed below are T cell receptor beta chains from one sample, sequenced in a study of blood T cell repertoires in COVID-19. Generated by immunoSEQ multiplex PCR, the TCRdb table keeps only in-frame clones and is missing some. The sample lists about 80,000 clones, 78% occurring once. The sample comprised peripheral blood. These receptor sequences come from a human donor in a cohort sampled during active COVID-19. The CDR3 runs from the conserved cysteine through the conserved F or W. D genes are given only for firm matches.

v_call	j_call	d_call	cdr3_aa
TRBV7-2	TRBJ2-1	TRBD2	CASSRFGTSGDNEQFF
TRBV24-1	TRBJ1-5	-	CATSDRAGNQPQHF
TRBV5-1	TRBJ2-7	TRBD1	CASSWLPDRAYEQYF
TRBV7-2	TRBJ2-6	-	CASSLGGGRSGANVLTF
TRBV6-6	TRBJ2-3	TRBD2	CASSSGLAGGDTQYF
TRBV24-1	TRBJ1-5	TRBD1	CATSAPDRGLRQPQHF
TRBV4-3	TRBJ2-1	-	CASSQPPGNEQFF
TRBV30	TRBJ2-3	-	CAWIQPVTDTQYF
TRBV7-8	TRBJ1-2	-	CASSLRSSAANYGYTF
TRBV3-1/TRBV3-2	TRBJ2-7	-	CASSQPRAYEQYF
TRBV19	TRBJ2-1	TRBD2	CASSTNLFIAGVPLNEQFF
TRBV21-1	TRBJ1-5	-	CASITKGQGRGRANQPQHF
TRBV7-8	TRBJ2-3	-	CASRGRGIHTDTQYF
TRBV2	TRBJ1-5	TRBD1	CASSDEAGGQPQHF
TRBV5-8	TRBJ1-1	-	CASSAYEAFF
TRBV5-1	TRBJ2-1	-	CASSLGPYNEQFF
TRBV9	TRBJ2-5	TRBD2	CASSAGTSGRALETQYF
TRBV28	TRBJ2-1	-	CASRASMNEQFF
TRBV4-3	TRBJ1-5	-	CASSPHYRARQPQHF
TRBV29-1	TRBJ1-1	-	CSVTERNTEAFF
TRBV2	TRBJ2-5	TRBD1	CASTGTDQETQYF
TRBV27	TRBJ1-3	-	CASSLLGEAGNTIYF
TRBV5-6	TRBJ2-5	-	CASSLWGRQTQETQYF
TRBV21-1	TRBJ2-1	-	CASSPSGGGNEQFF
TRBV19	TRBJ1-2	-	CASSMGTYYGYTF
TRBV7-2	TRBJ1-1	-	CASSLIVQGITEAFF
TRBV5-5	TRBJ2-5	-	CASSLPPVVRAAEETQYF
TRBV7-2	TRBJ2-2	TRBD2	CASSLGSGGTGELFF
TRBV27	TRBJ1-5	TRBD1	CASSLGQGIQPQHF
TRBV11-2	TRBJ1-2	-	CASSPGTGYIYGYTF
TRBV27	TRBJ2-7	-	CASSFGRTYEQYF
TRBV7-2	TRBJ2-4	TRBD1	CASSYLTGLGNIQYF
TRBV24-1	TRBJ2-5	-	CATSDWQAQETQYF
TRBV2	TRBJ2-3	TRBD1	CASEVTPGQGALAETDTQYF
TRBV3-1/TRBV3-2	TRBJ1-3	-	CASSPNGERYSGNTIYF
TRBV7-9	TRBJ2-2	-	CASSPLTGMDGELFF
TRBV6-1	TRBJ2-3	TRBD2	CASSELAASTDTQYF
TRBV6-1	TRBJ2-1	-	CASSEGAGYEQFF
TRBV27	TRBJ2-1	TRBD2	CASSLSASGTNEQFF
TRBV21-1	TRBJ2-7	-	CASSKSPTRSTREQYF
TRBV6-5	TRBJ2-2	-	CASSYSQWTGELFF
TRBV28	TRBJ2-5	-	CASSFQGRETQYF
TRBV12-3/TRBV12-4	TRBJ2-1	-	CASMANEQFF
TRBV5-5	TRBJ2-1	TRBD2	CASSLAGRTYNEQFF
TRBV6-5	TRBJ1-4	TRBD1	CASRETGPVFF
TRBV27	TRBJ2-7	-	CASSLIPPGEQYF
TRBV6-5	TRBJ1-4	-	CASRPLLGGNEKLFF
TRBV27	TRBJ2-1	TRBD2	CASSLSFGGGVDNEQFF
TRBV7-3	TRBJ2-1	-	CASSLEASNEQFF
TRBV7-9	TRBJ2-5	TRBD2	CASSLGGGLRTQYF
TRBV7-8	TRBJ2-1	-	CASSFRVSSYNEQFF
TRBV10-3	TRBJ2-6	-	CAIMDSLGGANVLTF
TRBV5-4	TRBJ2-1	TRBD2	CASSAPGLAAYNEQFF